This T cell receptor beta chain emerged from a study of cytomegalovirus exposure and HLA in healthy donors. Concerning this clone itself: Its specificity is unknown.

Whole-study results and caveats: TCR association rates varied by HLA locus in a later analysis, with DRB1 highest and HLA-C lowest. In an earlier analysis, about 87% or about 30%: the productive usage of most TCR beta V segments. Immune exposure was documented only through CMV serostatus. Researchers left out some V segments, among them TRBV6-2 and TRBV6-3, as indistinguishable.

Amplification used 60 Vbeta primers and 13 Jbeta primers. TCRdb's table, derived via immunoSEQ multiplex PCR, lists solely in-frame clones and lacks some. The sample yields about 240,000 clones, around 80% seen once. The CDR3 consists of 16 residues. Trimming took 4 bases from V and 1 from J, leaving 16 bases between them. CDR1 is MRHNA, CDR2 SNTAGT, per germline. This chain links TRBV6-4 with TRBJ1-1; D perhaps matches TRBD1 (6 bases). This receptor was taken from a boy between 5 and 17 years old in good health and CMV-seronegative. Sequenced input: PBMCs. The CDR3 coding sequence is TGTGCCAGCAGTGGGAGCGCAGGGGCAGAGAACACTGAAGCTTTCTTT. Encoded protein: CASSGSAGAENTEAFF.